This T cell receptor beta chain emerged from a study of T cell responses to AZD1222 COVID-19 vaccine. Broader study findings: Females outnumbered males among donors, who were mostly white British; clonal diversity was possibly underestimated.

V shed 6 bases and J 7 bases; nucleotides not matched to a gene: 12. This CDR3 region has 15 residues. Germline V gene sequence: CDR1 MNHEY, CDR2 SMNVEV (reference sequence). Comments on this clone: Its antigen is not identified.

The method was immunoSEQ multiplex PCR; TCRdb's version includes in-frame clones alone and lacks a portion of them. The sample contains 130,000 to 150,000 clones, more than 75% of which appear only once. This receptor was taken from an adult in good health. The V call is TRBV27, the J call TRBJ1-2, with TRBD1 identical over 9 bases. The sequences come from peripheral blood, collected on day 0 of AZD1222 vaccination. The CDR3 DNA is TGTGCCAGCAGCCCTTCCTTTGGGACAGGGAGTGGCTACACCTTC. Residues: CASSPSFGTGSGYTF.